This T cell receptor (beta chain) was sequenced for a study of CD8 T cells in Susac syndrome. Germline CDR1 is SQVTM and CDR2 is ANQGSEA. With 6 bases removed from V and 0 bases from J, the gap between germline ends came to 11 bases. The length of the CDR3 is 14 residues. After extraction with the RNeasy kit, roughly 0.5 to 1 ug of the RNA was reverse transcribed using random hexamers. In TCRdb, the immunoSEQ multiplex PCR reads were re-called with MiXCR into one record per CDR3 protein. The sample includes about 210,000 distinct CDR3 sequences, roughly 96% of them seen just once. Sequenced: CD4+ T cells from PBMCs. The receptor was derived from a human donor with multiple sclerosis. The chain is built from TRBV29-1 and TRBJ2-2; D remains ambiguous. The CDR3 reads CSVFSGANTGELFF. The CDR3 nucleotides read TGCAGCGTGTTTTCTGGCGCGAACACCGGGGAGCTGTTTTTT.